These 11 T cell receptor beta chains were all obtained from the same sample, sequenced in a study of T cell changes during pregnancy in multiple sclerosis. Some clones are missing from TCRdb's copy, which holds only in-frame ones; the method was immunoSEQ multiplex PCR. The sample includes tens of thousands of clones, over 75% seen only once; the top ten take approximately 0.9%. The input for sequencing was peripheral blood, taken before pregnancy. The source is a female donor with multiple sclerosis, enrolled in a pregnancy study.

The J gene is TRBJ2-3, the V gene TRBV15; the match to TRBD2 covers 7 bases. In germline, CDR1 is LNHNV, CDR2 YYDKDF (reference sequence). Trimming removed 1 base from V and 0 bases from J; junction bases left unmatched: 10. This CDR3 is built from 18 residues. CDR3 nucleotides: TGTGCCACCAGCAGAGGGAGGGGCGGGGGTCTTAGCACAGATACGCAGTATTTT. The encoded protein is CATSRGRGGGLSTDTQYF. Based on the CDR3 plus reference TRBV15 and TRBJ2-3, the full variable domain is DAMVIQNPRYQVTQFGKPVTLSCSQTLNHNVMYWYQQKSSQAPKLLFHYYDKDFNNEADTPDNFQSRRPNTSFCFLDIRSPGLGDTAMYLCATSRGRGGGLSTDTQYFGPGTRLTVL.

This clone appeared a single time. The chain is built from TRBV9 and TRBJ1-5, with D possibly TRBD1 on 5 matching bases. The ends were cut back, 1 base at V and 3 bases at J, with 11 bases in the middle. From germline, CDR1 is SGDLS and CDR2 YYNGEE. The CDR3 spans 15 residues. CDR3 coding DNA: TGTGCCAGCAGCGTAAGTTCAGGGCTCAATCAGCCCCAGCATTTT. It translates to CASSVSSGLNQPQHF. Variable domain in full (rest from reference TRBV9 and TRBJ1-5): DSGVTQTPKHLITATGQRVTLRCSPRSGDLSVYWYQQSLDQGLQFLIQYYNGEERAKGNILERFSAQQFPDLHSELNLSSLELGDSALYFCASSVSSGLNQPQHFGDGTRLSIL.

Of note for this clone: One junction end does not reproduce the germline sequence, and a read error may be involved. This chain connects TRBV18 to TRBJ1-6; D gene uncertain. CDR1 is KGHSH, CDR2 LQKENI, per germline. This CDR3 comprises 13 residues. The CDR3 is CASSQASNSPLHF. Written as DNA, the CDR3 is TGTGCCAGCTCTCAGGCGTCTAATTCGCCCCTCCACTTT.

V is TRBV5-4 and J is TRBJ1-1; D ambiguous. CDR1 and CDR2 from the germline V gene are SGHNT and YYREEE (reference sequence). Trimming stripped 0 bases from V and 4 bases from J, with 7 bases between. The CDR3 runs to 13 residues. In DNA form, the CDR3 reads TGTGCCAGCAGCTTGGTACAGACCACTGAAGCTTTCTTT. It is translated as CASSLVQTTEAFF.

The rearrangement joins TRBV7-9 to TRBJ1-2; TRBD1 is a possible D gene (6 bases). V dropped 0 bases and J dropped 1 base, with 9 bases sitting between them. From germline, CDR1 is SEHNR and CDR2 FQNEAQ (reference sequence). The CDR3 loop spans 15 amino acids. The CDR3 DNA reads as TGTGCCAGCAGCTTAGCAGGGGGAGTTAACTATGGCTACACCTTC. This sequence encodes CASSLAGGVNYGYTF.

The chain employs TRBV15 and TRBJ2-7; 10 nucleotides align to TRBD1. V lost 3 bases and J lost 4; bases outside the gene matches: 3. The V gene's germline CDR1 is LNHNV and CDR2 YYDKDF (reference sequence). The CDR3 length is 14 residues. CDR3: CATSSPGQGYEQYF. CDR3 nucleotides: TGTGCCACCAGCAGTCCGGGACAGGGGTACGAGCAGTACTTC.

This clone turned up a few times. The chain combines TRBV6-5 with TRBJ1-2; a weak D match, TRBD1 (5 bases). CDR1 and CDR2 (germline): MNHEY, SVGAGI. Trimming took off 2 bases at V and 3 bases at J, with 7 bases between the two ends. This CDR3 contains 13 residues. CDR3 in DNA: TGTGCCAGCAGTTACGGGGGGTACTATGGCTACACCTTC. Protein product: CASSYGGYYGYTF.

The chain is built from TRBV9 and TRBJ2-7; 8 nucleotides agree with TRBD1. V was clipped by 3 bases and J by 2 bases; unmatched bases: 4. Germline V gene sequence: CDR1 SGDLS, CDR2 YYNGEE. CDR3 length: 14 residues. The DNA for the CDR3 is TGTGCCAGCAGCGGGGGGACAGGTCCCTACGAGCAGTACTTC. This encodes CASSGGTGPYEQYF. The variable domain in full, completed from reference TRBV9 and TRBJ2-7, reads DSGVTQTPKHLITATGQRVTLRCSPRSGDLSVYWYQQSLDQGLQFLIQYYNGEERAKGNILERFSAQQFPDLHSELNLSSLELGDSALYFCASSGGTGPYEQYFGPGTRLTVT.

The gene calls are TRBV6-6 and TRBJ2-2; perhaps TRBD1 as D (6 bases). Germline CDR1 and CDR2: MNHNY and SVGAGI (reference sequence). The CDR3 totals 14 residues. Trimming took off 6 bases at V and 1 base at J, with 9 bases between the two ends. The CDR3 DNA follows: TGTGCCAGCAGAACAGGGCAGAACACCGGGGAGCTGTTTTTT. It specifies CASRTGQNTGELFF.

The J gene is TRBJ1-3, the V gene TRBV5-1; TRBD1 matches 7 bases. Germline CDR1 is SGHRS and CDR2 is YFSETQ. The CDR3 contains 15 residues. V lost 3 bases to trimming and J lost 2 bases; unmatched junction nucleotides: 5. The CDR3 DNA is TGCGCCAGCAGCTCGGACAGGCAAACTGGAAACACCATATATTTT. This encodes CASSSDRQTGNTIYF.

The CDR3 reads CASSLTGFSEAGELFF. The CDR3 DNA reads TGTGCCAGCAGCTTAACGGGGTTTAGCGAAGCCGGGGAGCTGTTTTTT. The V call is TRBV7-3, the J call TRBJ2-2, with D perhaps TRBD2 (5 bases). This CDR3 is 16 amino acids long. Germline-derived CDR1 and CDR2 are SGHTA and FQGTGA. Deletions cut 0 bases from V and 6 bases from J, with 14 bases between.